This TCR beta chain stems from a study of radiation and T cells in renal cell carcinoma. On the study more broadly: Nephrectomy followed 15 Gy stereotactic body radiation by 4 weeks.

Study-wide points: From baseline, blood top tumor clonotypes peaked at 2 weeks post-radiation.

A remark on this clone: Its antigen is not known.

Trimming took 5 bases from V and 4 from J; bases not matched to a gene: 8. Looked up from germline, CDR1 is KGHSH and CDR2 is LQKENI. The CDR3 contains 15 residues. The time point is: blood 2 weeks post-SBRT. Treatment defined: 15 Gy SBRT to primary tumor, nephrectomy 4 weeks later. Blood was sampled at baseline, 2 weeks and 4 weeks after SBRT. Profiling relied on immunoSEQ multiplex PCR, and the TCRdb table lists in-frame clones only, not all of them. This table has 100,000 to 150,000 clones, around 85% appearing once. The V gene is TRBV18, the J gene TRBJ1-3, with 7 positions matching TRBD1. The sample here was blood, taken from a patient whose treatment included radiotherapy and nephrectomy. The sequence derives from a man aged 45 to 65 with renal cell carcinoma. The CDR3 loop is CASSSTTGTGNTIYF. CDR3 nucleotide sequence: TGTGCCAGCTCATCCACGACAGGGACAGGAAACACCATATATTTT.